This is a list of T cell receptor beta chains from one sample in a study of blood T cell repertoires in COVID-19. TCRdb keeps only in-frame clones here, not all; method: immunoSEQ multiplex PCR. The table has fewer than 200,000 clones, 84% seen once. Sequenced input: peripheral blood. These receptors were taken from a man aged 35 to 55 who had recovered from COVID-19. Both conserved end residues are part of each CDR3. The D gene is left open where the match is weak. Clone size is shown for a subset of rows, as once, few, many or a class of expanded clone.

TRBD1,TRBV7-9,.,TRBJ2-5,CASSLRGTTGGLETQYF,TGTGCCAGCAGCTTGAGGGGGACGACAGGGGGCTTGGAGACCCAGTACTTC
.,TRBV7-9,.,TRBJ2-7,CASSLNQAGEQYF,TGTGCCAGCAGCTTAAACCAAGCGGGTGAGCAGTACTTC
.,TRBV4-1,.,TRBJ2-7,CASSPGQISYEQYF,TGCGCCAGCAGCCCAGGGCAGATCTCCTACGAGCAGTACTTC
.,TRBV28,.,TRBJ2-7,CASSKRSPTYEQYF,TGTGCCAGCTCCAAGCGGAGTCCTACCTACGAGCAGTACTTC
TRBD1,TRBV6-5,.,TRBJ1-2,CASSYSRTGVYGYTF,TGTGCCAGCAGTTACTCGCGGACAGGGGTATATGGCTACACCTTC
.,TRBV5-6,.,TRBJ2-3,CASSLAPGDTQYF,TGTGCCAGCAGCTTGGCCCCGGGAGATACGCAGTATTTT
.,TRBV28,.,TRBJ2-1,CASSLKWFKRPGNEQFF,TGTGCCAGCAGTTTAAAGTGGTTCAAGCGCCCCGGCAATGAGCAGTTCTTC
.,TRBV3-1/TRBV3-2,.,TRBJ1-5,CASSRGGSGQPQHF,TGTGCCAGCAGCCGTGGGGGCAGCGGTCAGCCCCAGCATTTT
TRBD1,TRBV12-5,.,TRBJ1-5,CASGFTVTDRGMDQPQHF,TGTGCTAGTGGTTTCACCGTAACTGACAGGGGTATGGATCAGCCCCAGCATTTT
.,TRBV9,.,TRBJ1-5,CASSFSGNQPQHF,TGTGCCAGCAGTTTCTCAGGAAATCAGCCCCAGCATTTT
TRBD2,TRBV2,.,TRBJ2-3,CASSLAGGETDTQYF,TGTGCCAGCAGTCTAGCGGGGGGGGAGACAGATACGCAGTATTTT
.,TRBV30,.,TRBJ2-4,CASSAGANIQYF,TGTGCCTCGTCGGCCGGAGCAAACATTCAGTACTTC
.,TRBV3-1/TRBV3-2,.,TRBJ1-3,CASSQGPLSGNTIYF,TGTGCCAGCAGCCAAGGGCCTCTCTCTGGAAACACCATATATTTT
TRBD1,TRBV19,.,TRBJ1-2,CASSSGGLQNYGYTF,TGTGCCAGTTCATCAGGGGGGCTACAAAACTATGGCTACACCTTC
.,TRBV7-9,few,TRBJ1-1,CASSLAGFSAEAFF,TGTGCCAGCAGCTTAGCGGGGTTTAGCGCTGAAGCTTTCTTT
.,TRBV7-2,.,TRBJ2-1,CASSPFEAGKQFF,TGTGCCAGCAGCCCTTTTGAGGCGGGCAAGCAGTTCTTC
TRBD2,TRBV7-3,.,TRBJ2-3,CASSAAGGTDTQYF,TGTGCCAGCAGCGCTGCGGGGGGCACAGATACGCAGTATTTT
.,TRBV6-6,.,TRBJ1-1,CASLLNMNTEAFF,TGTGCCAGCTTGCTGAACATGAACACTGAAGCTTTCTTT
TRBD1,TRBV5-1,.,TRBJ2-7,CASSRDRSSYEQYF,TGCGCCAGCAGCAGGGACAGGAGCTCCTACGAGCAGTACTTC
TRBD2,TRBV9,.,TRBJ2-1,CASSVAWAGGPLEQFF,TGTGCCAGCAGCGTAGCCTGGGCGGGGGGGCCTTTGGAGCAGTTCTTC
TRBD1,TRBV7-9,few,TRBJ1-2,CASSRSDRGDGYTF,TGTGCCAGCAGCCGATCGGACAGGGGTGATGGCTACACCTTC
.,TRBV4-1,.,TRBJ1-2,CASSPRWEGEGYTF,TGCGCCAGCAGCCCCAGATGGGAGGGAGAAGGCTACACCTTC
.,TRBV9,.,TRBJ2-6,CASSVAGGANVLTF,TGTGCCAGCAGCGTAGCGGGGGGGGCCAACGTCCTGACTTTC
TRBD2,TRBV7-9,few,TRBJ2-3,CASSDELAGATDTQYF,TGTGCCAGCAGCGACGAACTAGCGGGGGCTACAGATACGCAGTATTTT
.,TRBV2,.,TRBJ1-1,CASSDEQNTEAFF,TGTGCCAGCAGTGACGAGCAGAACACTGAAGCTTTCTTT
.,TRBV12-3/TRBV12-4,.,TRBJ1-5,CASNQGGGKPQHF,TGTGCCAGCAACCAGGGAGGTGGGAAGCCCCAGCATTTT
TRBD1,TRBV19,.,TRBJ1-5,CATKGGTGGGNQPQHF,TGTGCCACTAAAGGGGGGACAGGGGGTGGCAATCAGCCCCAGCATTTT
TRBD1,TRBV18,.,TRBJ2-3,CASSSAGGGTDTQYF,TGTGCCAGCTCATCGGCAGGGGGCGGCACAGATACGCAGTATTTT
.,TRBV18,.,TRBJ1-5,CASSPTGSGNQPQHF,TGTGCCAGCTCACCAACAGGGTCAGGCAATCAGCCCCAGCATTTT
.,TRBV29-1,.,TRBJ2-5,CSVDGGTGETQYF,TGCAGCGTTGACGGCGGTACGGGGGAGACCCAGTACTTC
TRBD1,TRBV4-2,.,TRBJ2-3,CASSQDRGQGQLGQYF,TGTGCCAGCAGCCAAGATCGAGGACAGGGACAGCTGGGGCAGTATTTT
.,TRBV5-1,few,TRBJ2-1,CASSREGLLSVDEQFF,TGCGCCAGCAGCCGAGAAGGACTACTTAGTGTCGATGAGCAGTTCTTC
.,TRBV4-3,.,TRBJ2-1,CASSQALAHEQFF,TGCGCCAGCAGCCAAGCTCTAGCACATGAGCAGTTCTTC
TRBD1,TRBV11-2,.,TRBJ1-2,CASRALTTKGAQGYTF,TGTGCCAGCAGAGCTTTGACCACCAAGGGGGCGCAGGGCTACACCTTC
TRBD1,TRBV19,.,TRBJ2-7,CASSMDRVGQYEQYF,TGTGCCAGTAGTATGGACAGGGTAGGGCAGTACGAGCAGTACTTC
.,TRBV12-3/TRBV12-4,.,TRBJ2-5,CASSLGGTQYF,TGTGCCAGCAGTTTGGGGGGGACCCAGTACTTC
TRBD1,TRBV19,.,TRBJ1-4,CASSPGTGGEKLFF,TGTGCCAGTAGTCCCGGGACAGGGGGTGAAAAACTGTTTTTT
TRBD2,TRBV2,.,TRBJ2-3,CASSGGLAFTDTQYF,TGTGCCAGCAGTGGGGGACTAGCGTTCACAGATACGCAGTATTTT
.,TRBV11-1,once,TRBJ2-7,CASSGASGEQYF,TGTGCCAGCAGCGGGGCCTCCGGGGAGCAGTACTTC
.,TRBV5-6,.,TRBJ1-5,CASSFRGAGNQPQHF,TGTGCCAGCAGTTTCCGGGGGGCCGGCAATCAGCCCCAGCATTTT
.,TRBV7-2,.,TRBJ2-6,CASSPSGQRAGANVLTF,TGTGCCAGCAGCCCCTCGGGACAAAGGGCTGGGGCCAACGTCCTGACTTTC
.,TRBV7-8,.,TRBJ1-4,CASSLGQARARLEKLFF,TGTGCCAGCAGCTTAGGCCAAGCCAGGGCTCGCCTCGAAAAACTGTTTTTT
TRBD2,TRBV7-2,.,TRBJ2-7,CASSAGLAAYEQYF,TGTGCCAGCAGCGCGGGACTAGCGGCCTACGAGCAGTACTTC
TRBD1,TRBV24-1,once,TRBJ2-2,CATSDWTGTDTGELFF,TGTGCCACCAGTGATTGGACAGGGACAGACACCGGGGAGCTGTTTTTT
.,TRBV20-1,once,TRBJ2-7,CSVVQGYEQYF,TGCAGTGTGGTCCAGGGGTACGAGCAGTACTTC
.,TRBV4-3,.,TRBJ2-3,CASSPGSNTDTQYF,TGCGCCAGCAGCCCCGGTAGTAACACAGATACGCAGTATTTT